The clone carrying this T cell receptor (beta chain) occurred a few times. The data are from a study of T cells after yellow fever vaccination. TCRdb ran MiXCR on the 5' RACE reads and lists one entry per CDR3 protein. The sample contains about 340,000 distinct CDR3 sequences, approximately 9% of which appear only once. The sequencing here drew on PBMCs, taken on the day of the first yellow fever vaccination. The origin of this receptor is a man between 18 and 35 years old who received the YFV17D yellow fever vaccine.

CDR3 residues: CASSFPDRVGGTDTQYF. DNA for the CDR3: TGTGCCAGCAGCTTCCCAGACAGGGTCGGCGGCACAGATACGCAGTATTTT. The V call is TRBV7-9, the J call TRBJ2-3, with 7 bases that match TRBD1. V gave up 3 bases and J gave up 1 base; unmatched junction bases: 10. Germline V gene data show CDR1 as SEHNR and CDR2 as FQNEAQ (reference sequence). This CDR3 is built from 17 residues.